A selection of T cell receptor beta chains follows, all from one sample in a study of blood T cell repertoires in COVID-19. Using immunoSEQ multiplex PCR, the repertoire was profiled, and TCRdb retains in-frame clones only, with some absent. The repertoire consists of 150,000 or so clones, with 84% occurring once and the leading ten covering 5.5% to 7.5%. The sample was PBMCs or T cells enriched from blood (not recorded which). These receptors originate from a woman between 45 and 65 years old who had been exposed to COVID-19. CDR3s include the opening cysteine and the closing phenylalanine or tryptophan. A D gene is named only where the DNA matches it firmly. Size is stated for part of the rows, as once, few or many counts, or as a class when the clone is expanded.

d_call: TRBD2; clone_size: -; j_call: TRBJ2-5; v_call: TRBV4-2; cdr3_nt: TGTGCCAGCAGCCAAGCGGGAGCGGGGGGCGAGACCCAGTACTTC; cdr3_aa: CASSQAGAGGETQYF
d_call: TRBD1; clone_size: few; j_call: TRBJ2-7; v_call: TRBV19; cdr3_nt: TGTGCCAGTAGTATGATGAACAGACAGGGCCACGAGCAGTACTTC; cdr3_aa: CASSMMNRQGHEQYF
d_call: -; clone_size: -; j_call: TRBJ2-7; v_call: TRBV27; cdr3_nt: TGTGCCAGCAGTCCTCGGGTTACCTACGAGCAGTACTTC; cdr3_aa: CASSPRVTYEQYF
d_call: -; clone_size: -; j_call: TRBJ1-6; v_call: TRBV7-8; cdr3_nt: TGTGCCAGCAGCTTAGGGGAGAATTCACCCCTCCACTTT; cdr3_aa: CASSLGENSPLHF
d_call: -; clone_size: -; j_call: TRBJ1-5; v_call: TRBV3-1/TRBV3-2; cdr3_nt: TGTGCCAGCAGCCCCAGGGACAATCAGCCCCAGCATTTT; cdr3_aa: CASSPRDNQPQHF
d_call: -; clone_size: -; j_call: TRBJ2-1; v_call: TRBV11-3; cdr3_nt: TGTGCCAGCAGCTTAGGGGGCCCCTCCAATGAGCAGTTCTTC; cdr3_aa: CASSLGGPSNEQFF
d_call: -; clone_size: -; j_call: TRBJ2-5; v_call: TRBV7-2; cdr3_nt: TGTGCCAGCAGCTTAGGGGGGACTCAAGAGACCCAGTACTTC; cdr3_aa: CASSLGGTQETQYF
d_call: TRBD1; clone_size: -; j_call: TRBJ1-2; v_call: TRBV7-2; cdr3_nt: TGTGCCAGCACCTTCTCCCGGACAGGATGGGATGGCTACACCTTC; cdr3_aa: CASTFSRTGWDGYTF
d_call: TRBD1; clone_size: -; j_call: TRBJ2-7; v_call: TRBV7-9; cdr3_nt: TGTGCCAGCAGCTCCAGGGACAGCTCCTACGAGCAGTACTTC; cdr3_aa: CASSSRDSSYEQYF
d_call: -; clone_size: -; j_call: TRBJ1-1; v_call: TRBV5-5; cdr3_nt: TGTGCCAGCAGCCCTCCGAGGGCTACTGAAGCTTTCTTT; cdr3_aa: CASSPPRATEAFF
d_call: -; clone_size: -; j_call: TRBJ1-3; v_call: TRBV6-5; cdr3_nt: TGTGCCAGCACTCAGACAGCATCCTCTGGAAACACCATATATTTT; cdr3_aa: CASTQTASSGNTIYF
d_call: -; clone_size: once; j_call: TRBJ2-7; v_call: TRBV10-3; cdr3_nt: TGTGCCATCAGTGAGTCGCGGACTGGCTACGAGCAGTACTTC; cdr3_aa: CAISESRTGYEQYF
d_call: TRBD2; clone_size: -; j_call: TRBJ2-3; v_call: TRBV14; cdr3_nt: TGTGCCAGCAGCACTAGCGGGACACTCACAGATACGCAGTATTTT; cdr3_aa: CASSTSGTLTDTQYF
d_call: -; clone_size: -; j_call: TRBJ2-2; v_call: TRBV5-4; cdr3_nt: TGTGCCAGCAGACCCGACCCGGCAAGGGGCGGGGAGCTGTTTTTT; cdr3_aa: CASRPDPARGGELFF
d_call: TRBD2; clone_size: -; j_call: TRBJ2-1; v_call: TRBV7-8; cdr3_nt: TGTGCCAGCAGCTTGGTGGGACTAGCGGACGTAAGCTCCTACAATGAGCAGTTCTTC; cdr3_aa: CASSLVGLADVSSYNEQFF
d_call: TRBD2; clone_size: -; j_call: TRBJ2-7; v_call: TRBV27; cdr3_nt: TGTGCCAGCAGGGGGACTAGAGATTCCTACGAGCAGTACTTC; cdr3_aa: CASRGTRDSYEQYF
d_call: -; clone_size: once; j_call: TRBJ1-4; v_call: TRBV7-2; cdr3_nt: TGTGCCAGCAGCTTGAGGGGGGGATTGGAAAAACTGTTTTTT; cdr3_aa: CASSLRGGLEKLFF
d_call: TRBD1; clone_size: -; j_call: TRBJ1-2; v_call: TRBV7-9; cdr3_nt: TGTGCCAGCAGCCTCGGGACAGGAAGCCTCTATGGCTACACCTTC; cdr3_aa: CASSLGTGSLYGYTF
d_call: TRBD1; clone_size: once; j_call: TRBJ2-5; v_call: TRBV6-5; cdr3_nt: TGTGCCAGCACAGGGGGAAGAGAGACCCAGTACTTC; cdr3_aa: CASTGGRETQYF
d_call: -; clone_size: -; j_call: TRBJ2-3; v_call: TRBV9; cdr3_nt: TGTGCCAGCAGCGTAGGGCTAGATACGCAGTATTTT; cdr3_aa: CASSVGLDTQYF
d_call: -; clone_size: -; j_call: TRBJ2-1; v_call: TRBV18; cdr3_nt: TGTGCCAGCTCACGGACCGGGGGACAGCGCACCTACAATGAGCAGTTCTTC; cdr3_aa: CASSRTGGQRTYNEQFF
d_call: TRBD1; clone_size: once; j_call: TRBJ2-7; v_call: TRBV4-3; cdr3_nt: TGCGCCAGCAGCCAACTGCCCGGGACAGAGCGGGAGCAGTACTTC; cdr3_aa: CASSQLPGTEREQYF
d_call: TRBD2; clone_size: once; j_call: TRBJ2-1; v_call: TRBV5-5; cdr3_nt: TGTGCCAGTCGGACTAGCGGGCACTCCTACAATGAGCAGTTCTTC; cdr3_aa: CASRTSGHSYNEQFF
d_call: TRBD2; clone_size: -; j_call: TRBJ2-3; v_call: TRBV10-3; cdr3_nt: TGTGCCATCAGTGTTAGCGGGTCGATCCGGGATACGCAGTATTTT; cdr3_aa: CAISVSGSIRDTQYF
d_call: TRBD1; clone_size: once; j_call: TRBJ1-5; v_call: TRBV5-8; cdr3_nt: TGTGCCAGCAGCTTAGGAAGGGGGCTAATTCAGCCCCAGCATTTT; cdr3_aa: CASSLGRGLIQPQHF
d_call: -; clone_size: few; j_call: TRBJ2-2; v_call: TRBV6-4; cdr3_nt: TGTGCCAGCAGTGCGGCGAACACCGGGGAGCTGTTTTTT; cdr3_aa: CASSAANTGELFF
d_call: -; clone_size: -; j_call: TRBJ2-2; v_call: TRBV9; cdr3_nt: TGTGCCAGCAGCGGGCTGGTCACCGGGGAGCTGTTTTTT; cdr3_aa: CASSGLVTGELFF
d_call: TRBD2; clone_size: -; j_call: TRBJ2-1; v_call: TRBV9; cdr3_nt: TGTGCCAGCAGCGAGACTAGCGGGGGGGAGAATGAGCAGTTCTTC; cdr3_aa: CASSETSGGENEQFF